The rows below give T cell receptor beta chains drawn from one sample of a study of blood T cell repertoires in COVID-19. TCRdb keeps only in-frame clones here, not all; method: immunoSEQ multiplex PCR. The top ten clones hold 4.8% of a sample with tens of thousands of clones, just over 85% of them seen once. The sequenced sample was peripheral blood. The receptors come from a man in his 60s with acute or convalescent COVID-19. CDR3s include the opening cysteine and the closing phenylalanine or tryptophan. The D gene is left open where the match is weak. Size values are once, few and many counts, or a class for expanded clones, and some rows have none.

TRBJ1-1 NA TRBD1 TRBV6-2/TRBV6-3 CASSYVGLRDRDTEAFF TGTGCCAGCAGTTACGTGGGCCTAAGGGACAGAGACACTGAAGCTTTCTTT
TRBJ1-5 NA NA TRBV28 CASNSGGGNQPQHF TGTGCCAGCAACTCCGGGGGGGGCAATCAGCCCCAGCATTTT
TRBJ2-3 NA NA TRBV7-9 CASSGTSTDTQYF TGTGCCAGCAGCGGGACTAGCACAGATACGCAGTATTTT
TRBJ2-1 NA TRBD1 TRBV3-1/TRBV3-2 CASTQGAQGYNEQFF TGTGCCAGCACACAGGGGGCTCAGGGGTACAATGAGCAGTTCTTC
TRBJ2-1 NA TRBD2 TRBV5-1 CASSSLAGGVSNEQFF TGCGCCAGCAGCTCTCTAGCGGGAGGGGTATCCAATGAGCAGTTCTTC
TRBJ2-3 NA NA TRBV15 CATRSIGVTDTQYF TGTGCCACCAGGAGTATAGGGGTAACAGATACGCAGTATTTT
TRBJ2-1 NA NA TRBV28 CASSLAEWPFVSYNEQFF TGTGCCAGCAGTTTAGCGGAGTGGCCTTTTGTATCCTACAATGAGCAGTTCTTC
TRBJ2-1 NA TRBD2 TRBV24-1 CATSDSHVSSGGYNEQFF TGTGCCACCAGTGATTCCCATGTATCTAGCGGGGGTTACAATGAGCAGTTCTTC
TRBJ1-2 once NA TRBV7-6 CASSLDGGFSSDGYTF TGTGCCAGCAGCTTAGACGGGGGATTCTCGTCAGATGGCTACACCTTC
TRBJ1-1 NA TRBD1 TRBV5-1 CASSSSGTGTGWNTEAFF TGCGCCAGCAGCTCGTCCGGGACAGGGACGGGGTGGAACACTGAAGCTTTCTTT
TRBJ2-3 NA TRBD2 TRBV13 CASSFRLALTDTQYF TGTGCCAGCAGCTTCCGACTAGCCCTCACAGATACGCAGTATTTT
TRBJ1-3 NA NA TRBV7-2 CASSPAGSSGNTIYF TGTGCCAGCAGCCCGGCGGGGAGTTCTGGAAACACCATATATTTT
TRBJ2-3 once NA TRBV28 CASWSGTRTDTQYF TGTGCCAGCTGGAGCGGAACCCGCACAGATACGCAGTATTTT
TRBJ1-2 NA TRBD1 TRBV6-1 CASSEGGTEARYGYTF TGTGCCAGCAGTGAAGGTGGGACAGAAGCCCGGTATGGCTACACCTTC
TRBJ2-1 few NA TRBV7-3 CASSLAGREYNEQFF TGTGCCAGCAGCTTAGCGGGTAGAGAGTACAATGAGCAGTTCTTC
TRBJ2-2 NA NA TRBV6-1 CASRPPGLNTGELFF TGTGCCAGCCGACCCCCGGGACTCAACACCGGGGAGCTGTTTTTT
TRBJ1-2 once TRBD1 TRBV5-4 CASSLFGTGSSRYTF TGTGCCAGCAGCTTGTTTGGGACAGGGTCGAGTCGCTACACCTTC
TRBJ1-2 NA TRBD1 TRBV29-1 CSVRQGNYGYTF TGCAGCGTTCGACAGGGAAACTATGGCTACACCTTC
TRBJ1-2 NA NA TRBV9 CASSVGQKNYGYTF TGTGCCAGCAGCGTAGGACAGAAAAACTATGGCTACACCTTC
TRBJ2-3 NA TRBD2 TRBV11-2 CASSFVAGADTQYF TGTGCCAGCAGCTTCGTAGCGGGAGCAGATACGCAGTATTTT
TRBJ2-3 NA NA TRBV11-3 CASSLGTPGTDTQYF TGTGCCAGCAGCCTAGGGACTCCCGGCACAGATACGCAGTATTTT
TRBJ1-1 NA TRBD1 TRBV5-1 CASSLGDRGLNWNTEAFF TGCGCCAGCAGCTTGGGGGACAGGGGGCTAAATTGGAACACTGAAGCTTTCTTT
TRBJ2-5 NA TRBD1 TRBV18 CASSPMDRVGETQYF TGTGCCAGCTCACCAATGGACAGGGTGGGAGAGACCCAGTACTTC
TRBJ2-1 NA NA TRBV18 CASSPEAHSYNEQFF TGTGCCAGCTCACCGGAGGCCCACTCCTACAATGAGCAGTTCTTC
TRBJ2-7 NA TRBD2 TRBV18 CASSPAGLAAYEQYF TGTGCCAGCTCACCAGCGGGACTAGCGGCCTACGAGCAGTACTTC
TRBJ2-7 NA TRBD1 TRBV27 CASSLSGTGSHEQYF TGTGCCAGCAGTTTATCGGGGACAGGGTCCCACGAGCAGTACTTC
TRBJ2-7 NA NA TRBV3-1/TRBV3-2 CASSRHGSEQYF TGTGCCAGCAGCCGCCATGGTAGCGAGCAGTACTTC
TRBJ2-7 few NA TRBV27 CASSRTRKRGEQYF TGTGCCAGCAGCCGGACTCGAAAGCGTGGCGAGCAGTACTTC
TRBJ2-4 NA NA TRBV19 CASSMEKRSTFVAKNIQYF TGTGCCAGTAGTATGGAGAAACGGTCGACGTTTGTAGCCAAAAACATTCAGTACTTC
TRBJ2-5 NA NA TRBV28 CASSKGGSETQYF TGTGCCAGCAGTAAGGGGGGGAGCGAGACCCAGTACTTC
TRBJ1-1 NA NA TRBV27 CASSPWGVSAEAFF TGTGCCAGCAGTCCCTGGGGGGTATCCGCTGAAGCTTTCTTT
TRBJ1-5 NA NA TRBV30 CAWSVGRRGNQPQHF TGTGCCTGGAGTGTAGGTAGGAGGGGCAATCAGCCCCAGCATTTT
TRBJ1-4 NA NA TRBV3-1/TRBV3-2 CASSQDISGEREKLFF TGTGCCAGCAGCCAAGATATCTCCGGAGAGAGGGAAAAACTGTTTTTT
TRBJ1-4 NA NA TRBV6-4 CASSDSAVNNEKLFF TGTGCCAGCAGTGACTCGGCAGTTAATAATGAAAAACTGTTTTTT
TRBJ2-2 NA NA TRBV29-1 CSVAGVDTGELFF TGCAGCGTTGCGGGGGTTGACACCGGGGAGCTGTTTTTT
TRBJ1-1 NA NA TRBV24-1 CATSDPSRGATEAFF TGTGCCACCAGTGATCCAAGCCGGGGGGCAACAGAAGCTTTCTTT
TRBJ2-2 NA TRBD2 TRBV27 CASSPLAGGPNTGELFF TGTGCCAGCAGTCCCCTAGCGGGAGGGCCAAACACCGGGGAGCTGTTTTTT
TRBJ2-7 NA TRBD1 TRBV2 CASSGQGTPYEQYF TGTGCCAGCTCCGGACAGGGGACACCCTACGAGCAGTACTTC
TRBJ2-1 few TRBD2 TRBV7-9 CASSPRLAVSYNEQFF TGTGCCAGCAGCCCCAGACTAGCGGTCTCGTACAATGAGCAGTTCTTC
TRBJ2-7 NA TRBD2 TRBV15 CATSLGLAGAYEQYF TGTGCCACCAGCCTCGGACTAGCGGGAGCTTACGAGCAGTACTTC
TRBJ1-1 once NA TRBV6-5 CASSYSGRGNTEAFF TGTGCCAGCAGTTATAGTGGCAGGGGGAACACTGAAGCTTTCTTT
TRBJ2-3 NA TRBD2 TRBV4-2 CASSSHSGTSTDTQYF TGTGCCAGCAGCTCCCATAGCGGGACTAGCACAGATACGCAGTATTTT
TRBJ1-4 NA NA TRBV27 CASSSVATNEKLFF TGTGCCAGCAGTTCAGTTGCAACTAATGAAAAACTGTTTTTT
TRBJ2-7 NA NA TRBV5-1 CASRLNWATYEQYF TGCGCCAGCAGGCTCAACTGGGCGACCTACGAGCAGTACTTC
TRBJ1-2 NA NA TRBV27 CATLPSAGGDHGYTF TGTGCCACCCTCCCGTCGGCCGGAGGGGACCATGGCTACACCTTC
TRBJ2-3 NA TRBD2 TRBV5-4 CASSRASGSTDTQYF TGTGCCAGCAGCCGCGCTAGCGGTAGCACAGATACGCAGTATTTT
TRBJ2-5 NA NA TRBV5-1 CASSGSPGETQYF TGCGCCAGTTCGGGATCCCCCGGGGAGACCCAGTACTTC
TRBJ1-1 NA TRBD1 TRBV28 CASSSRDRAFF TGTGCCAGCAGTTCCCGGGACAGGGCTTTCTTT